This T cell receptor (beta chain) was found in a study of T-cell reconstitution after alpha-beta-depleted transplantation in children. The germline V and J ends were trimmed by 5 bases and 0 bases, with 8 bases remaining between them. Germline loops: CDR1 DFQATT, CDR2 SNEGSKA (reference sequence). The CDR3 covers 13 residues. The study's findings and limits: Where some patients showed high TCRbeta diversity at day 60, it came from recipient T cells and thymic progenitors that had survived.

Of note for this clonotype: Its antigen remains unknown.

Unique molecular identifiers tagged the TCRbeta library. MiXCR was run by TCRdb on the PCR reads, yielding one entry per CDR3 protein. This sample yields around 420,000 distinct CDR3 sequences, of which about 16% are seen a single time; roughly 27% belongs to the top ten. The sequence came from a boy under two years old who had a stem cell transplant for Wiskott-Aldrich syndrome, so the T cells may come from the graft donor. This sample comprised PBMCs, mostly from graft donor cells, obtained 360 days after TCRalphabeta/CD19-depleted stem cell transplant. V gene TRBV20-1 combines with J gene TRBJ2-4; D remains ambiguous. The CDR3 sequence: CSALELAKNIQYF. The CDR3 nucleotides are TGCAGTGCTCTGGAGCTAGCCAAAAACATTCAGTACTTC.